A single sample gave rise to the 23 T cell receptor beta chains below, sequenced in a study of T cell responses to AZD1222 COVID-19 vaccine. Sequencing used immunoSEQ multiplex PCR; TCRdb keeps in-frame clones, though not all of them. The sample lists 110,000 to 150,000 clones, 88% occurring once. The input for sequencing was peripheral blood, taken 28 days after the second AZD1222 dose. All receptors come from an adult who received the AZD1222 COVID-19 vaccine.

The CDR3 region is CASSGTSGSTGELFF. In DNA, the CDR3 is TGCGCCAGCAGCGGGACTAGCGGCTCCACCGGGGAGCTGTTTTTT. The rearrangement uses TRBV5-1 and TRBJ2-2; 11 positions agree with TRBD2. V was clipped by 4 bases and J by 4 bases; unmatched bases: 3. The germline CDR1 and CDR2 sequences are SGHRS and YFSETQ. CDR3 length: 15 amino acids.

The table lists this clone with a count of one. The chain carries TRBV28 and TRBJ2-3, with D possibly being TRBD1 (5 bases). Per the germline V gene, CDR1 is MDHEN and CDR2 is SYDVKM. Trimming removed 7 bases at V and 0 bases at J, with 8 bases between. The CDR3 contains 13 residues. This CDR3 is CASIQGSTDTQYF. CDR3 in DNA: TGTGCCAGCATCCAGGGTAGCACAGATACGCAGTATTTT. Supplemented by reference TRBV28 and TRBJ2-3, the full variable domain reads DVKVTQSSRYLVKRTGEKVFLECVQDMDHENMFWYRQDPGLGLRLIYFSYDVKMKEKGDIPEGYSVSREKKERFSLILESASTNQTSMYLCASIQGSTDTQYFGPGTRLTVL.

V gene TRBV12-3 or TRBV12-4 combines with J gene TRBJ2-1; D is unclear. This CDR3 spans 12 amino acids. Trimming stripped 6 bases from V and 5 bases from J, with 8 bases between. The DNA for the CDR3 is TGTGCCAGCAGGCCTGAAAACAATGAGCAGTTCTTC. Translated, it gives CASRPENNEQFF.

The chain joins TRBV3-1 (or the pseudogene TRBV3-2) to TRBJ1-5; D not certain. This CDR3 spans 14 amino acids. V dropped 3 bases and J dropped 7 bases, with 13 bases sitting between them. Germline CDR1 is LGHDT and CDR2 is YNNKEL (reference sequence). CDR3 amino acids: CASSHLGSRQPQHF. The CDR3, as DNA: TGTGCCAGCAGCCATTTGGGATCTCGGCAGCCCCAGCATTTT.

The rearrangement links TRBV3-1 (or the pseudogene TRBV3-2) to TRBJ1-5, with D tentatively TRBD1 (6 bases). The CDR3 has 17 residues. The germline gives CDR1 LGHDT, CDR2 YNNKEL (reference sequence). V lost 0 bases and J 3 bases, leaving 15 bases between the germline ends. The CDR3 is CASSQEKQQGFNQPQHF. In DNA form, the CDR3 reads TGTGCCAGCAGCCAAGAGAAACAGCAGGGGTTCAATCAGCCCCAGCATTTT.

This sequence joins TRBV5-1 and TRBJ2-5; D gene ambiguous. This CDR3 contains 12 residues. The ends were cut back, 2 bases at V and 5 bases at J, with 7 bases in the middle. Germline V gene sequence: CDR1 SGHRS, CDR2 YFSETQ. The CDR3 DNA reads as TGCGCCAGCAGCTTACCCATGGAGACCCAGTACTTC. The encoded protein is CASSLPMETQYF.

The CDR3 reads CASSPLGTAGANVLTF. The CDR3 DNA reads as TGTGCCAGCAGCCCCCTCGGGACAGCTGGGGCCAACGTCCTGACTTTC. This chain joins TRBV7-9 and TRBJ2-6, with 7 bases fitting TRBD1. Trimming removed 5 bases from V and 2 bases from J; junction bases left unmatched: 6. The CDR3 runs 16 residues. Germline-derived CDR1 and CDR2 are SEHNR and FQNEAQ (reference sequence). The full variable domain, completed using reference TRBV7-9 and TRBJ2-6, is DTGVSQNPRHKITKRGQNVTFRCDPISEHNRLYWYRQTLGQGPEFLTYFQNEAQLEKSRLLSDRFSAERPKGSFSTLEIQRTEQGDSAMYLCASSPLGTAGANVLTFGAGSRLTVL.

The DNA of the CDR3 is TGCGCCAGCAGCCAAGGGGTATCCGGCGCGAACACCGGGGAGCTGTTTTTT. Encoded protein: CASSQGVSGANTGELFF. The V and J genes are TRBV4-3 and TRBJ2-2, with D unresolved. The CDR3 length is 17 residues. Trimming took off 1 base at V and 0 bases at J, with 12 bases between the two ends. The germline CDR1 and CDR2 sequences are LGHNA and YSLEER.

CDR3 amino acids: CASRIQGGNTIYF. CDR3 coding DNA: TGTGCCAGCAGGATACAGGGTGGAAACACCATATATTTT. This sequence joins TRBV5-5 and TRBJ1-3, with D tentatively TRBD1 (6 bases). Germline V gene lookup returns CDR1 SGHKS and CDR2 YYEKEE (reference sequence). Trimming stripped 5 bases from V and 3 bases from J, with 9 bases between. This CDR3 is built from 13 residues.

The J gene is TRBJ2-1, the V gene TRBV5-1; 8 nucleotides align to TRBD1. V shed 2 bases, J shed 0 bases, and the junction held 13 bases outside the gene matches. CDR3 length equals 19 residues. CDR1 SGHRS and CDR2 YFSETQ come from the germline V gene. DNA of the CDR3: TGCGCCAGCAGCTTTCGGACAGGGCCGGGGTGGATCTCCTACAATGAGCAGTTCTTC. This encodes CASSFRTGPGWISYNEQFF.

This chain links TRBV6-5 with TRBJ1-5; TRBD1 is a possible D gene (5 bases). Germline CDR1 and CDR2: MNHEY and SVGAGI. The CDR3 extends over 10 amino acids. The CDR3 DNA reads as TGTTCGGGGGGCAATCAGCCCCAGCATTTT. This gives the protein CSGGNQPQHF.

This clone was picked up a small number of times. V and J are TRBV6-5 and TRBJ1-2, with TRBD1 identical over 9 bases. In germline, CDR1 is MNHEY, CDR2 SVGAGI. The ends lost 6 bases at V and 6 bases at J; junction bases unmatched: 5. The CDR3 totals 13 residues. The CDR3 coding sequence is TGTGCCAGCAGGGGGACAGGGCATCATGGCTACACCTTC. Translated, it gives CASRGTGHHGYTF.

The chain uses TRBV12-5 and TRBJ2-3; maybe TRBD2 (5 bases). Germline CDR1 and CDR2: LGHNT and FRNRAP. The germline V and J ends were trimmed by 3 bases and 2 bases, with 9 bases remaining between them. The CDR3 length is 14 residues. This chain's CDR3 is CASGFGELTDTQYF. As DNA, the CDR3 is TGTGCTAGTGGTTTCGGGGAGCTCACAGATACGCAGTATTTT.

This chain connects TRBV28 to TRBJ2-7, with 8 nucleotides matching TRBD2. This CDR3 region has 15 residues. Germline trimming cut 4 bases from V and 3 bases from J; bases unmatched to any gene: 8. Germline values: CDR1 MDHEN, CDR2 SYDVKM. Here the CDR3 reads CASSYGSGGDYEQYF. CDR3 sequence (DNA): TGTGCCAGCAGTTACGGGAGCGGGGGCGACTACGAGCAGTACTTC. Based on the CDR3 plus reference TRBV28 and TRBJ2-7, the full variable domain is DVKVTQSSRYLVKRTGEKVFLECVQDMDHENMFWYRQDPGLGLRLIYFSYDVKMKEKGDIPEGYSVSREKKERFSLILESASTNQTSMYLCASSYGSGGDYEQYFGPGTRLTVT.

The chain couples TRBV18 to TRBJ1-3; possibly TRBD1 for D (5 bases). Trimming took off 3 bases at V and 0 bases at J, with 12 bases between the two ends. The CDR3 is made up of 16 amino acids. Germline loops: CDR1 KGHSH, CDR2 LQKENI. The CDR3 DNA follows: TGTGCCAGCTCACCTTTAGACAGCGGCTCTGGAAACACCATATATTTT. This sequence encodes CASSPLDSGSGNTIYF.

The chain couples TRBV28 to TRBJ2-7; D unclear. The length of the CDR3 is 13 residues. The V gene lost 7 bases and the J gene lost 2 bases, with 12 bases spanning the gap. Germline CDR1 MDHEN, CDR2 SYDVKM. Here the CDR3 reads CASTRVDPYEQYF. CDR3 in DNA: TGTGCCAGCACGAGAGTGGATCCCTACGAGCAGTACTTC.

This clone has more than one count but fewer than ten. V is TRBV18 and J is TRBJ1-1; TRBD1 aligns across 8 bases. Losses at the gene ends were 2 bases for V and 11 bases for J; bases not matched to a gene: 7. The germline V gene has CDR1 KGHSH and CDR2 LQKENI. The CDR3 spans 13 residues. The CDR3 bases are TGTGCCAGCTCACCAGGACAGGGTCAGGGCGCTTTCTTT. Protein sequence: CASSPGQGQGAFF.

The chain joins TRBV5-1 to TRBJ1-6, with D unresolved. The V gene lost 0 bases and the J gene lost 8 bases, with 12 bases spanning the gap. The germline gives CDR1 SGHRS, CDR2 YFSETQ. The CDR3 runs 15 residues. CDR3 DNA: TGCGCCAGCAGCTTGGAGGGAGCTCGGGATTCACCCCTCCACTTT. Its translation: CASSLEGARDSPLHF.

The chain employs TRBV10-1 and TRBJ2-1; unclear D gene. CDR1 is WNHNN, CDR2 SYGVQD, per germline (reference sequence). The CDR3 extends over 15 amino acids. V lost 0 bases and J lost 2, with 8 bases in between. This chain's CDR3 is CASSESYSAYNEQFF. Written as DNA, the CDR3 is TGCGCCAGCAGTGAGTCGTACTCCGCCTACAATGAGCAGTTCTTC.

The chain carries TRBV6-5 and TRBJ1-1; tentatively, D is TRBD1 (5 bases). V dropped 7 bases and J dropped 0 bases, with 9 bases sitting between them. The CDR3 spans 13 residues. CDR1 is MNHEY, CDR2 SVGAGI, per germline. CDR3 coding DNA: TGTGCCAGCACCTCGACAGTGAACACTGAAGCTTTCTTT. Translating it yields CASTSTVNTEAFF.

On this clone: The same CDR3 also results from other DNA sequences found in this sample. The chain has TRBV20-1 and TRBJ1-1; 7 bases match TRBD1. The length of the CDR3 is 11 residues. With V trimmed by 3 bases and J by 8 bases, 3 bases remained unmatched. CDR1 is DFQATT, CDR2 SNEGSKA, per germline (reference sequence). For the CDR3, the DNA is TGCAGTGCTAGCGGGACAGCCGAAGCTTTCTTT. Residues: CSASGTAEAFF.

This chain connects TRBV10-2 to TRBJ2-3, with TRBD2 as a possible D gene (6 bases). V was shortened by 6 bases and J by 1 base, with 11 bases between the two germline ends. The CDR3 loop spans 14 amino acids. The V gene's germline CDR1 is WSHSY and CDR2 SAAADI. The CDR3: CASRGTGGTDTQYF. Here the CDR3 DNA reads TGCGCCAGCAGAGGGACGGGGGGCACAGATACGCAGTATTTT.

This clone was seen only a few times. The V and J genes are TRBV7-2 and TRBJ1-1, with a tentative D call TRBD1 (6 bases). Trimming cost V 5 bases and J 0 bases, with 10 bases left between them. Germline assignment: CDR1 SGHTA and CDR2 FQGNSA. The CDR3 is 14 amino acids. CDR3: CASSIGTLNTEAFF. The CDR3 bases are TGTGCCAGCAGCATCGGGACATTGAACACTGAAGCTTTCTTT.